The clone carrying this T cell receptor (beta chain) is a singleton in its sample. This sample is part of a study of cytomegalovirus exposure and HLA in healthy donors. Measured with immunoSEQ multiplex PCR; TCRdb has only the in-frame clones, and not every one. The sample consists of 150,000 to 200,000 clones, 80% to 90% of them appearing once. The donors were part of the validation cohort, which consisted of some 120 subjects and was separate from the first cohort of 666 subjects. J lost 3 bases, V lost 3 bases, and 2 bases had no gene match. Germline CDR1 is MNHNS and CDR2 is SASEGT. This CDR3 comprises 14 residues.

V gene TRBV6-1 combines with J gene TRBJ2-7, with TRBD1 matching over 10 bases. Sequenced: PBMCs. This clonotype was sampled from a young woman in good health and CMV-seronegative. This chain's CDR3 is CASSEWDRGYEQYF. CDR3 bases: TGTGCCAGCAGTGAGTGGGACAGGGGCTACGAGCAGTACTTC.